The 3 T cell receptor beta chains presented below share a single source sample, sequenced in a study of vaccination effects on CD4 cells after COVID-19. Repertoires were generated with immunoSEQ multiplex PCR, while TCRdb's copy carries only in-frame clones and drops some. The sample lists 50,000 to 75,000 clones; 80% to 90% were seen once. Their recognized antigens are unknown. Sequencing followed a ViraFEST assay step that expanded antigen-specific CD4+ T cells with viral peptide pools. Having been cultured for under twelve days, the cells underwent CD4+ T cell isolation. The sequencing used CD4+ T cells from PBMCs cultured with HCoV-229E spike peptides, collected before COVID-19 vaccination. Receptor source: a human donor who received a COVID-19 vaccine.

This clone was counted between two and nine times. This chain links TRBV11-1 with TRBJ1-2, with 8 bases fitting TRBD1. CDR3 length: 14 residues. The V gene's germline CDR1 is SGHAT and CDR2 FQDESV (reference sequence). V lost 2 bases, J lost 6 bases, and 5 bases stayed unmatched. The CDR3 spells CASSLKQGVDGYTF. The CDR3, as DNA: TGTGCCAGCAGCTTAAAACAGGGGGTGGATGGCTACACCTTC.

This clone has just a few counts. The CDR3 DNA follows: TGTGCCAGCAGCCCTCGTAGAGGAGCCCAGCCCCAGCATTTT. Its protein is CASSPRRGAQPQHF. V gene TRBV27 combines with J gene TRBJ1-5; D uncertain. Germline V CDR1 and CDR2: MNHEY, SMNVEV (reference sequence). Trimming shortened V by 6 bases and J by 7 bases, and 16 bases separated the two germline ends. The CDR3 contains 14 residues.

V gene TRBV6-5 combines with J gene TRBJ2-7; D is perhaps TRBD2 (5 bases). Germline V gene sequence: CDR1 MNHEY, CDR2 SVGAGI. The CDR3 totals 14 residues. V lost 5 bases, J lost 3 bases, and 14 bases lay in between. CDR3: CASSSYGINYEQYV. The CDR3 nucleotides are TGTGCCAGCAGTAGTTACGGGATCAACTACGAGCAGTACGTC.